Listed below are T cell receptor beta chains from one sample, sequenced in a study of cytomegalovirus exposure and HLA in healthy donors. Sequencing used immunoSEQ multiplex PCR; TCRdb keeps in-frame clones, though not all of them. This repertoire shows about 89,000 clones, approximately 77% found once; its top ten account for more than 3.5%. Sequenced sample: PBMCs. Receptor source: a man aged 25-45 years in good health and CMV-seronegative. Each CDR3 is given with its conserved first and last residue. A D gene is named only where the DNA matches it firmly. Clone size is stated in some rows and not others, as once, few, many or a class when expanded.

j_call	cdr3_length	v_call	d_call	clone_size	cdr3_aa	cdr3_nt
TRBJ1-1	16	TRBV5-1	NA	NA	CASSLNSIGGGTEAFF	TGCGCCAGCAGCCTTAACTCCATAGGGGGGGGCACTGAAGCTTTCTTT
TRBJ2-1	17	TRBV10-3	NA	NA	CAISAAGQGSSYNEQFF	TGTGCCATCAGTGCCGCTGGGCAGGGGAGCTCCTACAATGAGCAGTTCTTC
TRBJ2-1	14	TRBV5-1	NA	medium-sized	CASSISGHYNEQFF	TGCGCCAGCAGCATTTCGGGACACTACAATGAGCAGTTCTTC
TRBJ2-3	14	TRBV10-2	TRBD1	NA	CASNRDRATDTQYF	TGCGCCAGCAATCGGGACAGGGCAACAGATACGCAGTATTTT
TRBJ1-6	14	TRBV27	TRBD1	NA	CASSSDRGSSPLHF	TGTGCCAGCAGTTCAGACAGGGGGAGTTCACCCCTCCACTTT
TRBJ1-5	15	TRBV6-6	NA	few	CASNGGLSGTQPQHF	TGTGCCAGCAACGGGGGGCTGTCAGGGACTCAGCCCCAGCATTTT
TRBJ1-4	18	TRBV5-1	TRBD1	NA	CASSFRPGTGRGNEKLFF	TGCGCCAGCAGCTTTCGCCCCGGGACAGGGAGGGGAAATGAAAAACTGTTTTTT
TRBJ2-7	15	TRBV18	NA	NA	CASSPTGQPAYEQYF	TGTGCCAGCTCACCAACTGGACAGCCAGCCTACGAGCAGTACTTC
TRBJ2-2	18	TRBV4-1	TRBD2	NA	CASSPSGGLAGGPGELFF	TGCGCCAGCAGCCCTTCTGGTGGACTAGCGGGAGGGCCCGGGGAGCTGTTTTTT
TRBJ2-7	14	TRBV18	NA	NA	CASSPIGLLYEQYF	TGTGCCAGCTCACCCATAGGACTACTCTACGAGCAGTACTTC
TRBJ2-1	16	TRBV7-9	TRBD2	NA	CASSFSSLAGVGEQFF	TGTGCCAGCAGCTTTTCTTCGCTAGCGGGAGTGGGGGAGCAGTTCTTC
TRBJ1-1	14	TRBV2	NA	NA	CASSVEGPNTEAFF	TGTGCCAGCAGTGTAGAGGGCCCGAACACTGAAGCTTTCTTT
TRBJ2-7	17	TRBV27	TRBD2	NA	CASSLVGGRFFSYEQYF	TGTGCCAGCAGTTTAGTCGGGGGGAGGTTTTTCTCCTACGAGCAGTACTTC
TRBJ2-7	15	TRBV7-2	TRBD1	NA	CASSLGLGQGYEQYF	TGTGCCAGCAGCTTAGGTTTGGGACAGGGGTACGAGCAGTACTTC